Listed below are T cell receptor beta chains from one sample, sequenced in a study of CD8 T cells in Susac syndrome. TCRdb analysed the immunoSEQ multiplex PCR reads with MiXCR anew, one entry per CDR3 protein. The profile shows around 69,000 distinct CDR3 sequences, approximately 93% of them singletons. The specimen sequenced was CD8+ T cells from PBMCs. The receptors originated from a human donor with Susac syndrome. The CDR3 runs from the conserved cysteine through the conserved F or W. Fields, in order: V gene, J gene, clone size, D gene, CDR3 protein, CDR3 DNA. D genes are given only for firm matches. Only part of the rows carry a size: once, few, many, or a class if the clone is expanded.

TRBV7-2	TRBJ2-1	-	-	CASSLSRGDYNEQFF	TGTGCCAGCAGCTTATCCAGAGGGGACTACAATGAGCAGTTCTTC
TRBV27	TRBJ2-5	-	TRBD1	CASSFGILKQGAGETQYF	TGTGCCAGCAGTTTTGGGATCCTGAAGCAGGGGGCTGGAGAGACCCAGTACTTC
TRBV5-4	TRBJ2-3	once	TRBD2	CASSLEGLAGYRGTQYF	TGTGCCAGCAGCTTGGAGGGCCTAGCGGGGTACCGGGGTACGCAGTATTTT
TRBV14	TRBJ2-1	-	-	CASSQVEESYNEQFF	TGTGCCAGCAGCCAAGTGGAAGAATCCTACAATGAGCAGTTCTTC
TRBV12-3/TRBV12-4	TRBJ2-1	-	-	CASSQGNNEQFF	TGTGCCAGCAGTCAGGGGAACAATGAGCAGTTCTTC
TRBV9	TRBJ2-1	-	-	CASSVDPDRYNEQFF	TGTGCCAGCAGCGTAGATCCCGACAGGTACAATGAGCAGTTCTTC
TRBV4-2	TRBJ2-7	-	-	CASSQDREYMYEQYF	TGTGCCAGCAGCCAAGATCGGGAGTACATGTACGAGCAGTACTTC
TRBV5-6	TRBJ1-2	-	-	CASSLGHGYTF	TGTGCCAGCAGCTTGGGACATGGCTACACCTTC
TRBV20-1	TRBJ2-5	-	-	CSATQRGPGQETQYF	TGCAGTGCCACGCAACGGGGGCCAGGCCAAGAGACCCAGTACTTC
TRBV5-1	TRBJ2-7	-	-	CASSLEGDRYYEQYF	TGCGCCAGCAGCTTAGAGGGGGACCGCTACTACGAGCAGTACTTC
TRBV18	TRBJ2-5	-	TRBD2	CASSPKELAGEETQYF	TGTGCCAGCTCACCGAAAGAACTAGCGGGGGAAGAGACCCAGTACTTC
TRBV9	TRBJ1-1	once	-	CASSAGHPNTEAFF	TGTGCCAGCAGCGCGGGACACCCGAACACTGAAGCTTTCTTT
TRBV30	TRBJ1-3	-	-	CAWSVSLRRQFPSGNTIYF	TGTGCCTGGAGTGTATCCTTGCGCAGGCAGTTTCCCTCTGGAAACACCATATATTTT
TRBV25-1	TRBJ2-5	-	-	CASKDKGARETQYF	TGTGCCAGCAAAGATAAGGGAGCCAGGGAGACCCAGTACTTC
TRBV11-2	TRBJ2-1	-	TRBD2	CASSLDLRLAGEDEQFF	TGTGCCAGCAGCTTAGATCTTCGACTAGCGGGAGAGGATGAGCAGTTCTTC
TRBV7-3	TRBJ1-2	-	TRBD1	CASSLNSVDRVKGYTF	TGTGCCAGCAGCTTAAATTCGGTGGACAGGGTGAAAGGCTACACCTTC
TRBV19	TRBJ2-7	-	-	CASREARSYEQYF	TGTGCCAGTAGGGAGGCAAGATCCTACGAGCAGTACTTC
TRBV7-3	TRBJ2-5	-	-	CASSSGHLETQYF	TGTGCCAGCAGCTCGGGACACTTAGAGACCCAGTACTTC
TRBV4-3	TRBJ2-7	-	TRBD2	CASSLGLAGPYEQYF	TGCGCCAGCAGCCTGGGACTAGCGGGGCCCTACGAGCAGTACTTC
TRBV20-1	TRBJ2-6	-	-	CSARVVQGQNSGANVLTF	TGCAGTGCTAGAGTGGTACAGGGTCAAAACTCTGGGGCCAACGTCCTGACTTTC
TRBV9	TRBJ2-5	-	-	CASSVGLWRDPLKETQYF	TGTGCCAGCAGCGTAGGTCTCTGGCGCGACCCGCTAAAAGAGACCCAGTACTTC
TRBV5-6	TRBJ2-3	few	TRBD2	CASSLGAGASTDTQYF	TGTGCCAGCAGCTTGGGTGCGGGAGCTAGCACAGATACGCAGTATTTT
TRBV27	TRBJ1-2	-	-	CASSPGVAYGYTF	TGTGCCAGCAGCCCAGGGGTGGCCTATGGCTACACCTTC
TRBV30	TRBJ1-5	-	-	CAWSDSNQPQHF	TGTGCCTGGTCCGACAGTAATCAGCCCCAGCATTTT
TRBV3-1	TRBJ2-7	-	-	CASSQGGSVYEQYF	TGTGCCAGCAGCCAAGGAGGTTCGGTCTACGAGCAGTACTTC
TRBV28	TRBJ1-1	-	TRBD1	CASSHLGDRVWTEAFF	TGTGCCAGCAGTCACTTAGGGGACAGGGTTTGGACTGAAGCTTTCTTT
TRBV5-1	TRBJ1-3	-	-	CASSLATTGNTIYF	TGCGCCAGCAGCTTGGCGACGACGGGAAACACCATATATTTT
TRBV5-6	TRBJ2-3	-	TRBD2	CASSFLLAGSTDTQYF	TGTGCCAGCAGCTTCTTGCTAGCGGGAAGCACAGATACGCAGTATTTT
TRBV27	TRBJ2-5	-	TRBD1	CASSPRTGPQETQYF	TGTGCCAGCAGTCCTCGGACAGGGCCCCAAGAGACCCAGTACTTC
TRBV7-8	TRBJ1-1	-	-	CASSPRQSPIRGEAFF	TGTGCCAGCAGCCCTAGACAGTCGCCGATAAGGGGTGAAGCTTTCTTT
TRBV7-6	TRBJ2-7	-	TRBD2	CASSPREGAGGTREEQYF	TGTGCCAGCAGCCCACGAGAGGGAGCGGGGGGGACGAGGGAGGAGCAGTACTTC
TRBV4-1	TRBJ1-1	-	-	CASSQDSRNFNTEAFF	TGCGCCAGCAGCCAAGATAGCAGGAATTTTAACACTGAAGCTTTCTTT
TRBV30	TRBJ1-2	-	TRBD1	CAWSVGTGPYGSYGYTF	TGTGCCTGGAGTGTGGGGACAGGCCCATACGGAAGCTATGGCTACACCTTC
TRBV20-1	TRBJ2-3	-	TRBD1	CSARLTGGGDTQYF	TGCAGTGCTAGACTGACAGGGGGCGGAGATACGCAGTATTTT
TRBV25-1	TRBJ2-1	-	-	CASSAGRGLLLNEQFF	TGTGCCAGCAGTGCGGGGCGCGGTCTTCTTCTCAATGAGCAGTTCTTC
TRBV5-6	TRBJ2-5	-	-	CASSLEIEETQYF	TGTGCCAGCAGCTTGGAGATAGAAGAGACCCAGTACTTC
TRBV2	TRBJ2-5	once	TRBD2	CASRRGTQETQYF	TGTGCTTCGAGGCGGGGGACGCAAGAGACCCAGTACTTC
TRBV30	TRBJ2-2	-	-	CAWGETTTGELFF	TGTGCCTGGGGGGAGACAACCACCGGGGAGCTGTTTTTT
TRBV15	TRBJ2-3	-	TRBD2	CATSRGLAGEADTQYF	TGTGCCACCAGCAGAGGACTAGCGGGAGAAGCAGATACGCAGTATTTT
TRBV9	TRBJ2-1	-	TRBD1	CASSGIQGAGNEQFF	TGTGCCAGCAGCGGAATACAGGGGGCGGGTAATGAGCAGTTCTTC
TRBV5-4	TRBJ2-5	few	-	CASSLKGETQYF	TGTGCCAGCAGCTTAAAGGGAGAGACCCAGTACTTC
TRBV12-3/TRBV12-4	TRBJ1-1	once	-	CASNPPGSTEAFF	TGTGCCAGCAACCCTCCGGGATCTACTGAAGCTTTCTTT
TRBV6-2/TRBV6-3	TRBJ2-1	-	TRBD2	CASSYSIHWREERNEQFF	TGTGCCAGCAGTTACTCGATTCATTGGCGGGAGGAGCGGAATGAGCAGTTCTTC
TRBV20-1	TRBJ2-5	-	TRBD2	CSANYGLAGRETQYF	TGCAGTGCTAATTACGGACTAGCGGGGAGGGAGACCCAGTACTTC
TRBV19	TRBJ1-2	once	TRBD1	CASSIGFGTGGGYTF	TGTGCCAGTAGTATCGGATTCGGGACAGGGGGCGGCTACACCTTC
TRBV19	TRBJ2-7	-	TRBD2	CASSKAGSAYEQYF	TGTGCCAGTAGTAAAGCGGGGAGTGCTTACGAGCAGTACTTC
TRBV9	TRBJ2-1	-	-	CASSSDLNNEQFF	TGTGCCAGCAGCTCGGACTTAAACAATGAGCAGTTCTTC
TRBV7-6	TRBJ2-7	-	-	CASSFPGDEQYF	TGTGCCAGCAGCTTCCCAGGGGACGAGCAGTACTTC
TRBV20-1	TRBJ2-1	-	-	CSSTEHNEQFF	TGCTCCTCGACTGAGCACAATGAGCAGTTCTTC
TRBV24-1	TRBJ2-1	-	TRBD2	CATSDFTSGSGNEQFF	TGTGCCACCAGTGATTTTACTAGCGGGAGCGGTAATGAGCAGTTCTTC
TRBV28	TRBJ2-7	-	-	CASGGGRDLLASYEQYF	TGTGCCAGCGGGGGGGGCAGGGACCTACTAGCCTCCTACGAGCAGTACTTC
TRBV29-1	TRBJ2-7	-	-	CSVVRASNPYEQYF	TGCAGCGTTGTCCGGGCCTCCAACCCCTACGAGCAGTACTTC
TRBV3-1	TRBJ1-4	once	TRBD1	CASSATGGRNEKLFF	TGTGCCAGCAGTGCGACAGGGGGCCGTAATGAAAAACTGTTTTTT
TRBV7-2	TRBJ2-2	-	-	CASSKPPSGELFF	TGTGCCAGCAGCAAACCCCCTAGCGGGGAGCTGTTTTTT
TRBV6-6	TRBJ1-5	-	-	CASSKGYNQPQHF	TGTGCCAGCAGTAAAGGGTACAATCAGCCCCAGCATTTT